This TCR beta chain was obtained from a study of regulatory T cells in long-lasting Graves disease. Time point reported: newly diagnosed GD, antithyroid drugs for less than 3 months. After RNA was extracted from PBMCs, the TCR library was made from it. This clonotype was picked up many times. iRepertoire HTBI primers and Arm-PCR of CDR3 regions built TCR beta libraries. In the original analysis: Some 60 TRBV and roughly 15 TRBJ segments were identified across samples. TCRdb processed the multiplex PCR reads anew with MiXCR; each CDR3 protein has one entry. The V and J calls here are based on TCRdb, not the publication. The repertoire holds 580,000 or so distinct CDR3 sequences, about 16% seen once, with about 12% in the top ten. Germline V CDR1 and CDR2: GTSNPN, SVGIG (reference sequence). The CDR3 length is 14 residues. J was trimmed by 3 bases and V by 3 bases; bases with no gene match: 7. This sample was also put to use in a study of T cells in Graves' hyperthyroidism and ophthalmopathy.

The material sequenced was peripheral blood mononuclear cells (PBMCs), taken at new diagnosis, from a patient treated with antithyroid drugs. This sequence joins TRBV30 and TRBJ2-7, with 8 bases aligning to TRBD2. This TCR derives from a man aged 18 to 29 with Graves disease. The CDR3 DNA follows: TGTGCCTGGAGCACGAGCGGGAGTATCTACGAGCAGTACTTC. Its translation is CAWSTSGSIYEQYF.